Described below is a single T cell receptor beta chain sequence and its context. The antigen is not known. Full-length variable regions came from constant-region reverse primers plus semi-nested Nested Universal Primer A PCR. In TCRdb, the 5' RACE reads were re-called with MiXCR into one record per CDR3 protein. The sample carries more than 40,000 distinct CDR3 sequences, just under 30% recorded once. Broader study findings: Tumor Treg TCRs overlapped most with tumor naive CD4+ cells.

Sequencing input: memory CD4+ T cells sorted from a lymph node. As for subset: memory CD4+ T cells, CD4+CD45RO+CD25-. The TCR originated in a female donor with breast cancer.

CDR3 loop: CASSQDWGTTEAFF. Here the CDR3 DNA reads TGCGCCAGCAGCCAAGATTGGGGGACCACTGAAGCTTTCTTT. This sequence joins TRBV4-1 and TRBJ1-1; maybe TRBD1 (5 bases). Trimming pared 0 bases from V and 4 bases from J, leaving 9 bases between. The CDR3 is 14 amino acids. Germline V CDR1 and CDR2: MGHRA, YSYEKL.